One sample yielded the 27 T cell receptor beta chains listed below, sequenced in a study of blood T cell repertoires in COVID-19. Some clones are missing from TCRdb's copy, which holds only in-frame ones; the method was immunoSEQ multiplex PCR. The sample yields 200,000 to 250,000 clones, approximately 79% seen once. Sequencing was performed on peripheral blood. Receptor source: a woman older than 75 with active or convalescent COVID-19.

CDR3 loop: CASSSRAVQETQYF. DNA of the CDR3: TGTGCCAGCAGTTCCCGAGCGGTCCAAGAGACCCAGTACTTC. The J gene is TRBJ2-5, the V gene TRBV6-5; D possibly corresponds to TRBD2 (5 bases). Germline-derived CDR1 and CDR2 are MNHEY and SVGAGI. The V end lost 4 bases, the J end lost 1 base, and 10 bases lay between the germline ends. The CDR3 totals 14 residues.

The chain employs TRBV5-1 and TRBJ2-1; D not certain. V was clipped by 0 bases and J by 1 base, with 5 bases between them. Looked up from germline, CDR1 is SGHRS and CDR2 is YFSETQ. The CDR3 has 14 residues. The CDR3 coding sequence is TGCGCCAGCAGCTTGGTTCGGTCCTACAATGAGCAGTTCTTC. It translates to CASSLVRSYNEQFF.

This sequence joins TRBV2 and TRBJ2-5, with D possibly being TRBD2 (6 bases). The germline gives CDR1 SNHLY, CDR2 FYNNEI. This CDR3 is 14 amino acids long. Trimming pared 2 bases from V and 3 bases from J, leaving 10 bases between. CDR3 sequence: CASSEQGGKETQYF. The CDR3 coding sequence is TGTGCCAGCAGTGAACAGGGAGGAAAAGAGACCCAGTACTTC.

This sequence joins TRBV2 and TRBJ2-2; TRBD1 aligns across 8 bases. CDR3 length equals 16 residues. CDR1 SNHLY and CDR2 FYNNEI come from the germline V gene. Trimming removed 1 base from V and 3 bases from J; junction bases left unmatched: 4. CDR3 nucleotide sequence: TGTGCCAGCAGTGAAGGGACAGGGTTGGACACCGGGGAGCTGTTTTTT. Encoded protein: CASSEGTGLDTGELFF. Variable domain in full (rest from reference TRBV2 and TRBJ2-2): EPEVTQTPSHQVTQMGQEVILRCVPISNHLYFYWYRQILGQKVEFLVSFYNNEISEKSEIFDDQFSVERPDGSNFTLKIRSTKLEDSAMYFCASSEGTGLDTGELFFGEGSRLTVL.

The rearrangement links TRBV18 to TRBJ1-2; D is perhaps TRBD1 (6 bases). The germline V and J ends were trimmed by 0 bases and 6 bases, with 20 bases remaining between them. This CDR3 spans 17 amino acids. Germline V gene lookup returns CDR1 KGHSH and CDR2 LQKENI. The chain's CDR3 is CASSPPSSRGEMDGYTF. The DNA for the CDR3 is TGTGCCAGCTCACCACCTAGTTCCAGGGGAGAGATGGATGGCTACACCTTC. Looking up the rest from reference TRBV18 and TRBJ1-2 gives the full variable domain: NAGVMQNPRHLVRRRGQEARLRCSPMKGHSHVYWYRQLPEEGLKFMVYLQKENIIDESGMPKERFSAEFPKEGPSILRIQQVVRGDSAAYFCASSPPSSRGEMDGYTFGSGTRLTVV.

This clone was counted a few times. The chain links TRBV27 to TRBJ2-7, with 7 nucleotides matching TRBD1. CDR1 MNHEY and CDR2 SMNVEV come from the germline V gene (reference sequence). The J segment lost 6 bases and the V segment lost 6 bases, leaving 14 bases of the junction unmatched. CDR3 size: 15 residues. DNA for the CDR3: TGTGCCAGCAGCCCCGACAGGGTAGTGTCGGGCGAGCAGTACTTC. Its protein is CASSPDRVVSGEQYF.

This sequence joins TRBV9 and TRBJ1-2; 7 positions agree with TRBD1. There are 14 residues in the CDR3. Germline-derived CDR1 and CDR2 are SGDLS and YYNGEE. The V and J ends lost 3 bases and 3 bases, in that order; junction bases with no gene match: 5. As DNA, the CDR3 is TGTGCCAGCAGCGGCAGACAGGGTGACTATGGCTACACCTTC. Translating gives CASSGRQGDYGYTF.

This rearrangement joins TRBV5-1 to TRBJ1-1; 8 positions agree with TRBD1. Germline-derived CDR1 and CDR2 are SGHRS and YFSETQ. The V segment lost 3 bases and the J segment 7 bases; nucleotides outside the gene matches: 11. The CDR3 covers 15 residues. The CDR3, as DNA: TGCGCCAGCAGCTCAACGGACAGGGTGTTGAGTGAAGCTTTCTTT. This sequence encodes CASSSTDRVLSEAFF.

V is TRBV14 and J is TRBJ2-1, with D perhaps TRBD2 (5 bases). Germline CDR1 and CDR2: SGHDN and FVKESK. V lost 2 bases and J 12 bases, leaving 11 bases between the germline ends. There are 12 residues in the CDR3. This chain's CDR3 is CASSQTRAGQFF. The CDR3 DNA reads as TGTGCCAGCAGCCAAACTAGAGCTGGGCAGTTCTTC.

The chain's CDR3 is CASRLDSEAFF. CDR3 bases: TGTGCCAGCAGGCTTGACAGTGAAGCTTTCTTT. The chain combines TRBV11-2 with TRBJ1-1; possible D gene TRBD1, 5 bases. V shed 6 bases and J shed 7 bases, with 9 bases lying between them. The length of the CDR3 is 11 residues. From germline, CDR1 is SGHAT and CDR2 FQNNGV.

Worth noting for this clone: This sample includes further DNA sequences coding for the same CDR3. The CDR3 sequence is CASSESVNTEAFF. The CDR3 coding sequence is TGTGCCAGCAGTGAGTCCGTGAACACTGAAGCTTTCTTT. The genes are TRBV6-1 and TRBJ1-1; no reliable D call. The CDR3 is 13 amino acids. Trimming left V 3 bases short and J 0 bases short, with 5 bases between. CDR1 is MNHNS, CDR2 SASEGT, per germline.

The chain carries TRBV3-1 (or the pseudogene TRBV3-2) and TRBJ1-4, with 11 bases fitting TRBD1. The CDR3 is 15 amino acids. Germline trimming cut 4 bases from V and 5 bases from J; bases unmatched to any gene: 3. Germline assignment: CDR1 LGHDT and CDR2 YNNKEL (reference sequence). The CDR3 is CASSRTGGPNEKLFF. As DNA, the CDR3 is TGTGCCAGCAGCCGGACAGGGGGCCCCAATGAAAAACTGTTTTTT.

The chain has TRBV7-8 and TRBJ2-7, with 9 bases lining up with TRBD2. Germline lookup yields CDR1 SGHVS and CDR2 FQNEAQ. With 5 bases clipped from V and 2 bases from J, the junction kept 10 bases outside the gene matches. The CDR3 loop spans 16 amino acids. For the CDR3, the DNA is TGTGCCAGCAGCCAAGGCCCAGCGGGGGGCGCCTACGAGCAGTACTTC. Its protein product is CASSQGPAGGAYEQYF.

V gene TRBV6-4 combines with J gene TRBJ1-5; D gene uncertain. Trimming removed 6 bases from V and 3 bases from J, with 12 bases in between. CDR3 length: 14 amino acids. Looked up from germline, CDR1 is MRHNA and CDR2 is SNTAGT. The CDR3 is CASSPGLYNQPQHF. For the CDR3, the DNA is TGTGCCAGCAGCCCCGGACTGTACAATCAGCCCCAGCATTTT.

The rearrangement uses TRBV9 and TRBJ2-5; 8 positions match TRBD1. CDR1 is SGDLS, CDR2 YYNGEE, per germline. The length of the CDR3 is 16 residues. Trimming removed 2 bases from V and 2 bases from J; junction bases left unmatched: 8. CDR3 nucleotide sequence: TGTGCCAGCAGCGTCAGACAGGGGATAACTCAAGAGACCCAGTACTTC. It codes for CASSVRQGITQETQYF.

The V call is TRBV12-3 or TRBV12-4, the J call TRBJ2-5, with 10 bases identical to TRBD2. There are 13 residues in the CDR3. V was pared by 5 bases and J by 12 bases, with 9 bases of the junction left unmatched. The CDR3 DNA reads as TGTGCCAGCAGTCAAGGGACTAGCGAGGTCAAGTACTTC. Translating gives CASSQGTSEVKYF.

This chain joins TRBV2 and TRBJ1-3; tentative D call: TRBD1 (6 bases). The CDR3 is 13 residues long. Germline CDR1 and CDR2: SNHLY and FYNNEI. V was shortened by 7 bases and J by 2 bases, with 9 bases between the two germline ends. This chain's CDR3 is CASNGQTGNTIYF. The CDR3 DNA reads TGTGCCAGCAATGGACAGACTGGAAACACCATATATTTT.

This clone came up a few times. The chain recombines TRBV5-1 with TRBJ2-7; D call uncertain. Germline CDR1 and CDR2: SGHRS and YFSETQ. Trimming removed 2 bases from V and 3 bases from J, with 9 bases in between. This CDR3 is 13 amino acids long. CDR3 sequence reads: CASSLSTGYEQYF. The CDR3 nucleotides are TGCGCCAGCAGCTTATCCACTGGCTACGAGCAGTACTTC.

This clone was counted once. This CDR3 reads CASSLRGGGRRKYGYTF. Written as DNA, the CDR3 is TGTGCCAGCAGCTTAAGAGGGGGGGGCAGGCGCAAGTATGGCTACACCTTC. The chain carries TRBV11-3 and TRBJ1-2; maybe TRBD1 (6 bases). V lost 2 bases to trimming and J lost 5 bases, with 21 bases between them. CDR3 length equals 17 residues. The germline CDR1 and CDR2 sequences are SGHNT and YENEEA.

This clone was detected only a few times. CDR3 bases: TGCGCCAGCAGCTTACAGACAGTGAACACTGAAGCTTTCTTT. It translates to CASSLQTVNTEAFF. The chain carries TRBV5-1 and TRBJ1-1; possible D gene TRBD1, 5 bases. The CDR3 runs to 14 residues. V gave up 2 bases and J gave up 0 bases, with 8 bases separating them. In germline, CDR1 is SGHRS, CDR2 YFSETQ.

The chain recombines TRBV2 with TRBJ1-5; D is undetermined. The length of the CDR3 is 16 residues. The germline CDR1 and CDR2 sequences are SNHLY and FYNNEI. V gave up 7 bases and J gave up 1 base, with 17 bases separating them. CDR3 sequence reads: CASTPAEGSSNQPQHF. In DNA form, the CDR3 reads TGTGCCAGCACGCCAGCGGAGGGCTCGAGCAATCAGCCCCAGCATTTT.

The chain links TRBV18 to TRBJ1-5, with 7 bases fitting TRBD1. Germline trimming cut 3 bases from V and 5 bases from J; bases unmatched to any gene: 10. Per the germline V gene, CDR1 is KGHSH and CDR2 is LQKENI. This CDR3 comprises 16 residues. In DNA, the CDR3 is TGTGCCAGCTCACCTTCACAGGGGAAGAGTTATCAGCCCCAGCATTTT. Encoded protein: CASSPSQGKSYQPQHF.

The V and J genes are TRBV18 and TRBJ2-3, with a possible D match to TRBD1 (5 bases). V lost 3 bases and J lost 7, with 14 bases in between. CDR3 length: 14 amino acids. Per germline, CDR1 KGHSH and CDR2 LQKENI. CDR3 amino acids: CASSPPQGTNTQYF. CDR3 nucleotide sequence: TGTGCCAGCTCACCCCCGCAGGGTACAAATACGCAGTATTTT.

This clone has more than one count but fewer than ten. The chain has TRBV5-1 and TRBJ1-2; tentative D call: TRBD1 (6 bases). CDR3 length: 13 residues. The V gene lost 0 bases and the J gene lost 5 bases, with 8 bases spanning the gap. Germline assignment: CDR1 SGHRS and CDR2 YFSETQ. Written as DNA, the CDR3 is TGCGCCAGCAGCTTGGGGACAGCTTATGGCTACACCTTC. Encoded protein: CASSLGTAYGYTF. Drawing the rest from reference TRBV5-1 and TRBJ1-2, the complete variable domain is KAGVTQTPRYLIKTRGQQVTLSCSPISGHRSVSWYQQTPGQGLQFLFEYFSETQRNKGNFPGRFSGRQFSNSRSEMNVSTLELGDSALYLCASSLGTAYGYTFGSGTRLTVV.

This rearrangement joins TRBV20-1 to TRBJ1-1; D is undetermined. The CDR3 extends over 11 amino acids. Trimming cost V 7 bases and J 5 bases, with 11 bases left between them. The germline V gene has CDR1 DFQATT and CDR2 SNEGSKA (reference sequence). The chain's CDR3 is CSVSGDTEAFF. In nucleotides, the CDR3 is TGCAGTGTAAGCGGGGATACTGAAGCTTTCTTT.

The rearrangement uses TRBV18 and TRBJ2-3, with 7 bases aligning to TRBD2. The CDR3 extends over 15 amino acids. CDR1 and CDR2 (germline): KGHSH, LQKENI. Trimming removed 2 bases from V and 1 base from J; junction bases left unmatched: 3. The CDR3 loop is CASSPRGGGTDTQYF. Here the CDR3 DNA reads TGTGCCAGCTCACCAAGGGGAGGGGGCACAGATACGCAGTATTTT.

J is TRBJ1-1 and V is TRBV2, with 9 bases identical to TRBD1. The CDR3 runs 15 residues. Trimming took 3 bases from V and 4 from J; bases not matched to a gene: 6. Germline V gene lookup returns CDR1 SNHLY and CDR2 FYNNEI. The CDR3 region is CASSDSRQGGTEAFF. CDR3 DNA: TGTGCCAGCAGTGATTCCCGACAGGGGGGCACTGAAGCTTTCTTT. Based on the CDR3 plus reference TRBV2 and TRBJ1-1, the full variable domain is EPEVTQTPSHQVTQMGQEVILRCVPISNHLYFYWYRQILGQKVEFLVSFYNNEISEKSEIFDDQFSVERPDGSNFTLKIRSTKLEDSAMYFCASSDSRQGGTEAFFGQGTRLTVV.